This T cell receptor beta chain came from a study of spatial heterogeneity in lung cancer. Study-wide results and caveats: Whereas they appeared in blood less at follow-up, ubiquitous expanded tumor TCRs appeared there more at resection.

One entry per CDR3 protein results from TCRdb running MiXCR on the 5' RACE reads. This table has under 40,000 distinct CDR3 sequences, less than 6.5% appearing once. Indicated time point: sample taken at primary tumor resection. The CDR3 has 11 amino acids. CDR1 SGHRS and CDR2 YFSETQ come from the germline V gene. V lost 2 bases to trimming and J lost 0 bases, with 0 bases between them. This clonotype occurred many times. The antigen remains unidentified. The genes are TRBV5-1 and TRBJ2-7; D gene uncertain. This sample comprised PBMCs, obtained at surgery. The TCR was taken from a female donor with early-stage non-small cell lung cancer. CDR3 DNA sequence: TGCGCCAGCAGCTTCTCCTACGAGCAGTACTTC. This codes for CASSFSYEQYF. Supplemented by reference TRBV5-1 and TRBJ2-7, the full variable domain reads KAGVTQTPRYLIKTRGQQVTLSCSPISGHRSVSWYQQTPGQGLQFLFEYFSETQRNKGNFPGRFSGRQFSNSRSEMNVSTLELGDSALYLCASSFSYEQYFGPGTRLTVT.